A selection of T cell receptor beta chains follows, all from one sample in a study of T-cell reconstitution after alpha-beta-depleted transplantation in children. TCRdb ran MiXCR on the PCR reads and lists one entry per CDR3 protein. This table has 130,000 to 150,000 distinct CDR3 sequences, roughly 9% appearing once. The sample here was PBMCs, mostly from graft donor cells, taken 180 days after TCRalphabeta/CD19-depleted stem cell transplant. These receptors all stem from a female patient aged 2-10 years who had a stem cell transplant for congenital amegakaryocytic thrombocytopenia, so the T cells may come from the graft donor. Each CDR3 is given with its conserved first and last residue. A D gene is named only where the DNA matches it firmly. A clone size is listed for some rows: how often the clone was seen (once, few, many), or a class if it is expanded.

j_call,d_call,clone_size,v_call,cdr3_nt,cdr3_aa
TRBJ2-2,TRBD2,few,TRBV20-1,TGCAGTGCCGACGCAGCGGGGGCGAACACCGGGGAGCTGTTTTTT,CSADAAGANTGELFF
TRBJ2-7,TRBD1,few,TRBV15,TGTGCCACCAGCAGACACAAGATCTCGGGACAGGGGCCGCACGAGCAGTACTTC,CATSRHKISGQGPHEQYF
TRBJ2-3,TRBD2,many,TRBV20-1,TGCAGTGCTTTAGCGGGGGGGCCTGGGGATACGCAGTATTTT,CSALAGGPGDTQYF
TRBJ2-1,NA,NA,TRBV4-3,TGCGCCAGCAGCCAACTGGAGAGCTCCTACAATGAGCAGTTCTTC,CASSQLESSYNEQFF
TRBJ2-2,TRBD2,many,TRBV6-1,TGTGCCAGCACCGCCCCGGGACTAGGTCGATCCGGGGAGCTGTTTTTT,CASTAPGLGRSGELFF
TRBJ1-3,NA,many,TRBV18,TGTGCCAGCTCACCACGGGACACTGGAAACACCATATATTTT,CASSPRDTGNTIYF
TRBJ2-2,NA,many,TRBV24-1,TGTGCCACCAGTGAACTAGGACGGTCGACCGGGGAGCTGTTTTTT,CATSELGRSTGELFF
TRBJ2-5,NA,NA,TRBV6-5,TGTTCCAGCAGTCGGGGGCCAGAGACCCAGTACTTC,CSSSRGPETQYF
TRBJ1-2,NA,NA,TRBV18,TGTGCCAGCTCACCCCCTCGAAAGGGGGTGGGCTACACCTTC,CASSPPRKGVGYTF
TRBJ2-1,TRBD2,many,TRBV27,TGTGCCAGCAGTAGGGGATGGACTAGCGTCTACAATGAGCAGTTCTTC,CASSRGWTSVYNEQFF
TRBJ1-6,NA,NA,TRBV2,TGTGCCAGCATCGGGGTCCCTAATTCACCCCTCCACTTT,CASIGVPNSPLHF
TRBJ2-7,NA,NA,TRBV6-5,TGTGCCAGCAGTTACACCGTGACAGGCACATACGAGCAGTACTTC,CASSYTVTGTYEQYF
TRBJ1-1,NA,NA,TRBV19,TGTGCCAGTAGTGTACAGGGAGGAAACACTGAAGCTTTCTTT,CASSVQGGNTEAFF
TRBJ2-1,NA,few,TRBV3-1,TGTGCCAGCAGCCTAAAGGGGGCCTACAATGAGCAGTTCTTC,CASSLKGAYNEQFF
TRBJ2-1,NA,few,TRBV3-1,TGTGCCAGCAGCCTAGGACTACCCGGGGGTAATGAGCAGTTCTTC,CASSLGLPGGNEQFF